Following are 14 T cell receptor beta chains from one sample sequenced in a study of beta chain features in type 1 diabetes. What was sequenced were expressed TCRB transcripts, since all of the isolated RNA had been reverse transcribed. Sequenced by immunoSEQ multiplex PCR; TCRdb stores in-frame clones only, minus some. This sample carries about 470,000 clones, 30% of them seen once, and the ten largest clones take 0.065%. The sample consisted of naive CD4+ T cells from blood. These receptors all come from a man in his late teens or twenties in good health.

J is TRBJ2-7 and V is TRBV12-5, with 8 bases lining up with TRBD2. J was trimmed by 1 base and V by 4 bases; bases with no gene match: 3. This CDR3 has 14 residues. Germline CDR1 is LGHNT and CDR2 is FRNRAP. The CDR3 here is CASGSSSGSYEQYF. In DNA, the CDR3 is TGTGCTAGTGGTTCGTCTAGCGGGTCCTACGAGCAGTACTTC.

The chain has TRBV29-1 and TRBJ2-5; 8 nucleotides line up with TRBD2. The CDR3 totals 14 residues. J was trimmed by 2 bases and V by 5 bases; bases with no gene match: 7. CDR1 is SQVTM, CDR2 ANQGSEA, per germline. CDR3 sequence: CSVRTGGRQETQYF. The CDR3 coding sequence is TGCAGCGTTAGGACGGGAGGGCGGCAAGAGACCCAGTACTTC. The whole variable domain, filled in from reference TRBV29-1 and TRBJ2-5, reads SAVISQKPSRDICQRGTSLTIQCQVDSQVTMMFWYRQQPGQSLTLIATANQGSEATYESGFVIDKFPISRPNLTFSTLTVSNMSPEDSSIYLCSVRTGGRQETQYFGPGTRLLVL.

This clone was detected only a few times. This sequence joins TRBV18 and TRBJ2-1; tentatively, D is TRBD2 (6 bases). Germline V gives CDR1 KGHSH, CDR2 LQKENI. The CDR3 loop spans 16 amino acids. V was trimmed by 5 bases and J by 0 bases, leaving 14 bases between them. CDR3 coding DNA: TGTGCCAGCTCATCCTATGCGGGGAGCTCCTACAATGAGCAGTTCTTC. This gives the protein CASSSYAGSSYNEQFF.

In its sample, this clone was seen a few times. V usage is TRBV30 and J usage is TRBJ1-5; TRBD1 matches 9 bases. The CDR3 spans 17 residues. V gave up 4 bases and J gave up 0 bases; unmatched junction bases: 10. Per germline, CDR1 GTSNPN and CDR2 SVGIG (reference sequence). The CDR3 DNA follows: TGTGCCTGGACCTCTGGACAGGGGAGAGGTAGCAATCAGCCCCAGCATTTT. Its translation is CAWTSGQGRGSNQPQHF.

This chain joins TRBV7-9 and TRBJ1-2; D not certain. The CDR3 totals 13 residues. The V and J ends lost 5 bases and 3 bases respectively, with 10 bases between them. Germline CDR1 reads SEHNR; CDR2 reads FQNEAQ (reference sequence). The DNA for the CDR3 is TGTGCCAGCAGCCCGGCCTGGGACTATGGCTACACCTTC. It specifies CASSPAWDYGYTF.

About this clone: The sample holds other DNA sequences that translate to the same CDR3. The V and J genes are TRBV5-1 and TRBJ2-3; D is ambiguous. CDR3 size: 11 residues. V shed 4 bases and J shed 5 bases, with 5 bases lying between them. The V gene's germline CDR1 is SGHRS and CDR2 YFSETQ. The CDR3 region is CASSLGDTQYF. The CDR3 coding sequence is TGCGCCAGCAGCCTTGGAGATACGCAGTATTTT.

This chain uses TRBV4-3 with TRBJ2-3, with D possibly TRBD1 on 5 matching bases. Trimming took off 0 bases at V and 6 bases at J, with 13 bases between the two ends. The CDR3 is 15 amino acids. Germline CDR1 is LGHNA and CDR2 is YSLEER. CDR3 region: CASSQDLRAGDTQYF. DNA of the CDR3: TGCGCCAGCAGCCAAGATCTCAGGGCCGGGGATACGCAGTATTTT.

This clone was counted only a few times. The V call is TRBV9, the J call TRBJ2-1, with D perhaps matching TRBD1 (5 bases). This CDR3 spans 14 amino acids. Germline V lookup: CDR1 SGDLS, CDR2 YYNGEE. V lost 2 bases to trimming and J lost 4 bases, with 10 bases between them. The DNA of the CDR3 is TGTGCCAGCAGCGTCTCAGGACATTACAATGAGCAGTTCTTC. This translates into CASSVSGHYNEQFF.

This clone has only a few counts. The chain recombines TRBV30 with TRBJ2-2; TRBD2 matches 11 bases. From germline, CDR1 is GTSNPN and CDR2 SVGIG (reference sequence). The CDR3 consists of 15 residues. J gave up 6 bases and V 5 bases, and 8 bases lay outside the gene matches. This chain's CDR3 is CAWHRDSGRAGELFF. The CDR3 region has the DNA TGTGCCTGGCATAGGGATAGCGGGAGGGCCGGGGAGCTGTTTTTT. The whole variable domain, filled in from reference TRBV30 and TRBJ2-2, reads SQTIHQWPATLVQPVGSPLSLECTVEGTSNPNLYWYRQAAGRGLQLLFYSVGIGQISSEVPQNLSASRPQDRQFILSSKKLLLSDSGFYLCAWHRDSGRAGELFFGEGSRLTVL.

This chain joins TRBV21-1 and TRBJ2-7; the DNA was not compared with TRBD1, the D call given in the table. TRBV21-1 is deemed a pseudogene. This CDR3 region has 15 residues. CDR3 coding DNA: TGTGCCAGCAGCCCCCGGAGACAGGGCTCCTACGAGCAGTACTTC. This sequence encodes CASSPRRQGSYEQYF.

This clone has just a few counts. The chain uses TRBV30 and TRBJ1-2, with D hard to call. The CDR3 covers 10 residues. Germline assignment: CDR1 GTSNPN and CDR2 SVGIG (reference sequence). V shed 7 bases and J shed 14 bases, with 17 bases lying between them. DNA of the CDR3: TGTGCCTCGTCTTATACGGTTCTGACCTTC. Protein: CASSYTVLTF. The whole variable domain, remainder taken from reference TRBV30 and TRBJ1-2, is SQTIHQWPATLVQPVGSPLSLECTVEGTSNPNLYWYRQAAGRGLQLLFYSVGIGQISSEVPQNLSASRPQDRQFILSSKKLLLSDSGFYLCASSYTVLTFGSGTRLTVV.

This clone was counted a few times. This chain uses TRBV7-9 with TRBJ2-7; 9 bases line up with TRBD1. Trimming cost V 0 bases and J 3 bases; bases outside gene matches: 0. The CDR3 is made up of 14 amino acids. Germline CDR1 reads SEHNR; CDR2 reads FQNEAQ (reference sequence). CDR3 sequence: CASSLAGQGYEQYF. The CDR3 DNA is TGTGCCAGCAGCTTAGCGGGACAGGGCTACGAGCAGTACTTC.

This chain links TRBV9 with TRBJ2-7; the match to TRBD2 covers 8 bases. With V trimmed by 4 bases and J by 0 bases, 6 bases remained unmatched. The CDR3 contains 15 residues. Germline CDR1 and CDR2: SGDLS and YYNGEE. The CDR3 loop is CASSPQRGSSYEQYF. The CDR3, as DNA: TGTGCCAGCAGCCCCCAGCGGGGGAGCTCCTACGAGCAGTACTTC.

The V and J genes are TRBV18 and TRBJ2-6; possible D gene TRBD2, 5 bases. The CDR3 is 17 amino acids. Germline V CDR1 and CDR2: KGHSH, LQKENI. Between the trimmed V and J ends, which lost 4 bases and 4 bases, there was a span of 17 bases. CDR3 in amino acids: CASSRETGPGGANVLTF. CDR3 DNA sequence: TGTGCCAGCTCACGGGAGACCGGTCCCGGCGGGGCCAACGTCCTGACTTTC.